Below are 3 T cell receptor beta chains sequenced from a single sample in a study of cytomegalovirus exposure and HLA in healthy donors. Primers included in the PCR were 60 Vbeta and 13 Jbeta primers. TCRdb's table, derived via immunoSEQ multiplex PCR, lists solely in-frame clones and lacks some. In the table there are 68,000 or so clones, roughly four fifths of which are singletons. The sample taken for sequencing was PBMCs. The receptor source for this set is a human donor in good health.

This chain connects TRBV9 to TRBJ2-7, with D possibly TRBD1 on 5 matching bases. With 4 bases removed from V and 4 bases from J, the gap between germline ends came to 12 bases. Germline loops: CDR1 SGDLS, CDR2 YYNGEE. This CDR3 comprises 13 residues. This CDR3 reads CASSKNAGYEQYF. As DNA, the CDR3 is TGTGCCAGCAGCAAAAATGCAGGGTACGAGCAGTACTTC. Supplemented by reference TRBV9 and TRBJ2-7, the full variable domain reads DSGVTQTPKHLITATGQRVTLRCSPRSGDLSVYWYQQSLDQGLQFLIQYYNGEERAKGNILERFSAQQFPDLHSELNLSSLELGDSALYFCASSKNAGYEQYFGPGTRLTVT.

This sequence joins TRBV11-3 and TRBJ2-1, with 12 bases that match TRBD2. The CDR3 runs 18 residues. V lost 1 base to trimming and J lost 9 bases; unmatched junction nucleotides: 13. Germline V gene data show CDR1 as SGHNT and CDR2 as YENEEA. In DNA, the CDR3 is TGTGCCAGCAGCTTAGTAGGGCCGGCTAGCGGGGGGGCGGGTGAGCAGTTCTTC. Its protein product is CASSLVGPASGGAGEQFF.

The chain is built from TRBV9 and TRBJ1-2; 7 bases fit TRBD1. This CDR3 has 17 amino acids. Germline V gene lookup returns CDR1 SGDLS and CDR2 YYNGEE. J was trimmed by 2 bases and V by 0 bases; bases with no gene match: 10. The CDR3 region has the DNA TGTGCCAGCAGCGTAGCTGGGACAGCCAGTATAAACTATGGCTACACCTTC. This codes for CASSVAGTASINYGYTF.